This TCR beta chain comes out of a study of regulatory T cells in long-lasting Graves disease. Time point of the sample: newly diagnosed GD, antithyroid drugs for less than 3 months. The TCR library was prepared using RNA isolated from PBMCs. The germline CDR1 and CDR2 sequences are LNHDA and SQIVND (reference sequence). Trimming took 2 bases from V and 5 from J; bases not matched to a gene: 11. The CDR3 runs 17 residues. In building TCR beta libraries, iRepertoire HTBI primers were used together with Arm-PCR of CDR3 regions. TCRdb passed the multiplex PCR reads through MiXCR, listing each CDR3 protein once. The sample contains about 440,000 distinct CDR3 sequences, 15% of which appear only once. A further study also used this sample, focusing on T cells in Graves' hyperthyroidism and ophthalmopathy.

The clonotype originates from a woman in her thirties with Graves disease. Sequencing was performed on peripheral blood mononuclear cells (PBMCs), taken at new diagnosis, from a patient treated with antithyroid drugs. V is TRBV19 and J is TRBJ2-5; TRBD1 aligns across 10 bases. The DNA for the CDR3 is TGTGCCAGTAGTATAAATGAGACAGGGGGCAAGTCGGAGACCCAGTACTTC. Its translation: CASSINETGGKSETQYF.